The 31 T cell receptor beta chains below all came from one sample that was sequenced in a study of blood T cell repertoires in COVID-19. The repertoire was sequenced with immunoSEQ multiplex PCR; TCRdb's copy has only in-frame clones and lacks some. The sample includes around 250,000 clones, roughly 85% seen only once; the top ten take approximately 9.6%. Sequencing input: PBMCs or T cells enriched from blood (not recorded which). Source of these receptors: a woman aged 50 to 60 with acute COVID-19.

CDR3 nucleotide sequence: TGTGCCAGCAGCGATTCGGGGGGCTATGGCTACACCTTC. As protein: CASSDSGGYGYTF. V is TRBV5-4 and J is TRBJ1-2, with D perhaps matching TRBD1 (5 bases). CDR1 and CDR2 (germline): SGHNT, YYREEE (reference sequence). V was clipped by 4 bases and J by 4 bases, with 11 bases between them. The CDR3 extends over 13 amino acids.

The rearrangement joins TRBV12-5 to TRBJ1-3; TRBD1 aligns across 7 bases. CDR1 and CDR2 (germline): LGHNT, FRNRAP. The V segment lost 5 bases and the J segment 0 bases; nucleotides outside the gene matches: 7. This CDR3 comprises 16 residues. The CDR3 bases are TGTGCTAGTGGTATAATGACAGGGTCCTCTGGAAACACCATATATTTT. Translation gives CASGIMTGSSGNTIYF. The entire variable domain, with the rest obtained from reference TRBV12-5 and TRBJ1-3, is as follows: DARVTQTPRHKVTEMGQEVTMRCQPILGHNTVFWYRQTMMQGLELLAYFRNRAPLDDSGMPKDRFSAEMPDATLATLKIQPSEPRDSAVYFCASGIMTGSSGNTIYFGEGSWLTVV.

The chain couples TRBV7-9 to TRBJ1-4; 9 bases align to TRBD1. Trimming removed 2 bases from V and 4 bases from J; junction bases left unmatched: 8. CDR1 is SEHNR, CDR2 FQNEAQ, per germline (reference sequence). This CDR3 has 17 residues. CDR3 region: CASSLRGQGFNNEKLFF. For the CDR3, the DNA is TGTGCCAGCAGCTTACGAGGACAGGGGTTTAATAATGAAAAACTGTTTTTT.

This clone was observed a single time. The rearrangement uses TRBV30 and TRBJ1-3; 10 nucleotides match TRBD1. This CDR3 is built from 16 residues. V gave up 2 bases and J gave up 0 bases; unmatched junction bases: 4. The germline V gene has CDR1 GTSNPN and CDR2 SVGIG (reference sequence). CDR3 coding DNA: TGTGCCTGGAGTAGGGGGACAGGGGCCTCTGGAAACACCATATATTTT. It encodes CAWSRGTGASGNTIYF. The variable domain in full, completed from reference TRBV30 and TRBJ1-3, reads SQTIHQWPATLVQPVGSPLSLECTVEGTSNPNLYWYRQAAGRGLQLLFYSVGIGQISSEVPQNLSASRPQDRQFILSSKKLLLSDSGFYLCAWSRGTGASGNTIYFGEGSWLTVV.

The chain is built from TRBV9 and TRBJ2-1, with D possibly matching TRBD1 (6 bases). This CDR3 spans 15 amino acids. Per the germline V gene, CDR1 is SGDLS and CDR2 is YYNGEE. Deletions cut 1 base from V and 4 bases from J, with 12 bases between. The CDR3 DNA reads TGTGCCAGCAGCGTAAACGGACAGTTATACAATGAGCAGTTCTTC. It specifies CASSVNGQLYNEQFF.

In its sample, this clone was seen a few times. V and J are TRBV28 and TRBJ2-1, with TRBD1 matching 10 bases. The trim removed 4 bases at V and 7 bases at J, leaving 4 bases unmatched. Germline values: CDR1 MDHEN, CDR2 SYDVKM. The CDR3 loop spans 14 amino acids. The CDR3 DNA reads as TGTGCCAGCAGTTGGGACAGGGGATTGAATGAGCAGTTCTTC. Translated, it gives CASSWDRGLNEQFF.

The rearrangement joins TRBV5-6 to TRBJ2-1; D gene uncertain. The CDR3 extends over 16 amino acids. Trimming shortened V by 1 base and J by 1 base, and 12 bases separated the two germline ends. CDR1 SGHDT and CDR2 YYEEEE come from the germline V gene. CDR3 region: CASSLTAYHSYNEQFF. The CDR3 DNA reads as TGTGCCAGCAGCTTGACCGCCTACCATTCCTACAATGAGCAGTTCTTC. The variable domain in full, completed from reference TRBV5-6 and TRBJ2-1, reads DAGVTQSPTHLIKTRGQQVTLRCSPKSGHDTVSWYQQALGQGPQFIFQYYEEEERQRGNFPDRFSGHQFPNYSSELNVNALLLGDSALYLCASSLTAYHSYNEQFFGPGTRLTVL.

This clone was seen a handful of times. V gene TRBV19 combines with J gene TRBJ1-1; D is perhaps TRBD1 (5 bases). CDR3 length: 13 amino acids. Germline V gene lookup returns CDR1 LNHDA and CDR2 SQIVND (reference sequence). V was cut by 2 bases and J by 7 bases, with 11 bases left in between. The CDR3: CASSINWGGEAFF. The CDR3 DNA is TGTGCCAGTAGTATAAACTGGGGCGGTGAAGCTTTCTTT.

The J gene is TRBJ1-4, the V gene TRBV4-1; 7 nucleotides agree with TRBD1. The germline V gene encodes CDR1 MGHRA and CDR2 YSYEKL. V gave up 1 base and J gave up 2 bases; unmatched junction bases: 4. The CDR3 extends over 16 amino acids. This CDR3 is CASSQAPGGTNEKLFF. The CDR3 DNA reads as TGCGCCAGCAGCCAAGCACCAGGGGGGACTAATGAAAAACTGTTTTTT.

The chain couples TRBV5-1 to TRBJ2-5, with 7 bases fitting TRBD2. The CDR3 has 15 amino acids. Trimming took 5 bases from V and 3 from J; bases not matched to a gene: 10. Germline V lookup: CDR1 SGHRS, CDR2 YFSETQ. The CDR3 bases are TGCGCCAGCAGGTATCGGGGGGTTGAAGAAGAGACCCAGTACTTC. Translated, it gives CASRYRGVEEETQYF.

J is TRBJ1-1 and V is TRBV5-1; possible D gene TRBD1, 5 bases. CDR1 is SGHRS and CDR2 is YFSETQ in the germline V gene. This CDR3 contains 17 residues. The V end lost 0 bases, the J end lost 0 bases, and 15 bases lay between the germline ends. The CDR3 coding sequence is TGCGCCAGCAGCTTGGCCGGCAGGGCCGGCATGAACACTGAAGCTTTCTTT. This translates into CASSLAGRAGMNTEAFF.

The chain carries TRBV7-9 and TRBJ2-1; D call uncertain. V lost 4 bases to trimming and J lost 8 bases, with 9 bases between them. The CDR3 is 12 residues long. Germline CDR1 SEHNR, CDR2 FQNEAQ (reference sequence). The CDR3 protein is CASSSDAYEQFF. The CDR3 DNA sequence: TGTGCCAGCAGCTCAGATGCCTATGAGCAGTTCTTC. The whole variable domain, filled in from reference TRBV7-9 and TRBJ2-1, reads DTGVSQNPRHKITKRGQNVTFRCDPISEHNRLYWYRQTLGQGPEFLTYFQNEAQLEKSRLLSDRFSAERPKGSFSTLEIQRTEQGDSAMYLCASSSDAYEQFFGPGTRLTVL.

The chain is built from TRBV12-3 or TRBV12-4 and TRBJ1-2; maybe TRBD1 (6 bases). The length of the CDR3 is 13 residues. V shed 6 bases and J shed 4 bases, with 12 bases lying between them. The CDR3 bases are TGTGCCAGCAGGGATTTGACAGGCTATGGCTACACCTTC. Protein sequence: CASRDLTGYGYTF.

The chain combines TRBV21-1 with TRBJ1-4; TRBD1 is taken as the D call from the table, unchecked against the DNA. TRBV21-1 is classified as a pseudogene. The CDR3 spans 14 residues. In nucleotides, the CDR3 is TGTGCCAGCAGCAAACACAGGGCAGCTGGAAAACTGTTTTTT. Residues: CASSKHRAAGKLFF.

The rearrangement uses TRBV24-1 and TRBJ2-3, with 7 nucleotides matching TRBD1. Per germline, CDR1 KGHDR and CDR2 SFDVKD. V lost 2 bases and J lost 0; bases outside the gene matches: 4. The CDR3 loop spans 16 amino acids. CDR3 residues: CATSDSRDSSTDTQYF. CDR3 DNA sequence: TGTGCCACCAGTGATTCCCGGGACAGCAGCACAGATACGCAGTATTTT.

This clone was picked up one time. The chain couples TRBV10-3 to TRBJ2-4; D unresolved. The germline gives CDR1 ENHRY, CDR2 SYGVKD. The CDR3 is 15 residues long. V was clipped by 0 bases and J by 0 bases, with 6 bases between them. In DNA form, the CDR3 reads TGTGCCATCAGTGAGTCGTACTTAGCCAAAAACATTCAGTACTTC. As protein: CAISESYLAKNIQYF.

This clone occurred once. The rearrangement joins TRBV9 to TRBJ1-3; 8 bases are shared with TRBD1. The junction had 19 bases not matched to a gene; V was cut back by 4 bases and J by 4 bases. CDR1 and CDR2 from the germline V gene are SGDLS and YYNGEE. This CDR3 spans 19 amino acids. The CDR3 DNA follows: TGTGCCAGCAGCTTAGGACAGGGCGGAATCCTAGGACCGGGAAACACCATATATTTT. Encoded protein: CASSLGQGGILGPGNTIYF.

This clone is deemed medium-sized. V usage is TRBV7-9 and J usage is TRBJ1-2, with D possibly matching TRBD1 (5 bases). The ends were cut back, 2 bases at V and 3 bases at J, with 10 bases in the middle. The CDR3 has 14 amino acids. Germline V gene sequence: CDR1 SEHNR, CDR2 FQNEAQ (reference sequence). In nucleotides, the CDR3 is TGTGCCAGCAGCTTAATTTCGGGGGACTATGGCTACACCTTC. Translated: CASSLISGDYGYTF.

The V and J genes are TRBV14 and TRBJ2-3, with TRBD2 matching over 8 bases. This CDR3 is 16 amino acids long. V gave up 1 base and J gave up 3 bases; unmatched junction bases: 6. The germline gives CDR1 SGHDN, CDR2 FVKESK. CDR3: CASSQGYGGATDTQYF. CDR3 DNA: TGTGCCAGCAGCCAAGGGTACGGGGGGGCGACAGATACGCAGTATTTT.

The V call is TRBV11-2, the J call TRBJ1-4; the D gene is possibly TRBD1 (5 bases). The CDR3 runs to 13 residues. V gave up 8 bases and J gave up 6 bases, with 13 bases separating them. Germline V CDR1 and CDR2: SGHAT, FQNNGV. CDR3: CASGTPGDEKLFF. The CDR3 DNA follows: TGTGCCAGCGGGACTCCCGGGGATGAAAAACTGTTTTTT.

This clone came up a few times. This chain links TRBV2 with TRBJ2-3, with D perhaps TRBD2 (5 bases). Trimming cost V 7 bases and J 4 bases, with 18 bases left between them. The CDR3 runs to 15 residues. The germline V gene encodes CDR1 SNHLY and CDR2 FYNNEI. CDR3 nucleotide sequence: TGTGCCAGCACCGGCAGGCCAAGGACTTCAGATACGCAGTATTTT. This gives the protein CASTGRPRTSDTQYF.

Only one count was recorded for this clone. The chain combines TRBV5-4 with TRBJ1-1; 11 nucleotides line up with TRBD1. Germline V gene lookup returns CDR1 SGHNT and CDR2 YYREEE (reference sequence). J was trimmed by 5 bases and V by 4 bases; bases with no gene match: 7. The CDR3 spans 15 residues. Here the CDR3 reads CASSPDRGLRTEAFF. The CDR3 nucleotides are TGTGCCAGCAGCCCGGACAGGGGGCTTCGGACTGAAGCTTTCTTT. Complete variable domain (other parts from reference TRBV5-4 and TRBJ1-1): ETGVTQSPTHLIKTRGQQVTLRCSSQSGHNTVSWYQQALGQGPQFIFQYYREEENGRGNFPPRFSGLQFPNYSSELNVNALELDDSALYLCASSPDRGLRTEAFFGQGTRLTVV.

V and J are TRBV7-2 and TRBJ2-5, with 8 bases matching TRBD2. V was pared by 5 bases and J by 5 bases, with 10 bases of the junction left unmatched. The germline V gene has CDR1 SGHTA and CDR2 FQGNSA. The CDR3 extends over 15 amino acids. CDR3 residues: CASSAFTGRGETQYF. CDR3 nucleotide sequence: TGTGCCAGCAGCGCGTTCACCGGGAGGGGGGAGACCCAGTACTTC. The whole variable domain, filled in from reference TRBV7-2 and TRBJ2-5, reads GAGVSQSPSNKVTEKGKDVELRCDPISGHTALYWYRQSLGQGLEFLIYFQGNSAPDKSGLPSDRFSAERTGGSVSTLTIQRTQQEDSAVYLCASSAFTGRGETQYFGPGTRLLVL.

V gene TRBV2 combines with J gene TRBJ1-1; D is undetermined. V was pared by 9 bases and J by 4 bases, with 15 bases between. Germline-derived CDR1 and CDR2 are SNHLY and FYNNEI. The CDR3 covers 13 residues. The CDR3 loop reads CARSTVSSTEAFF. The CDR3 region has the DNA TGTGCCAGGTCTACCGTTTCGAGCACTGAAGCTTTCTTT.

The rearrangement links TRBV28 to TRBJ1-2; 9 nucleotides match TRBD1. Unmatched junction bases numbered 14, after V lost 6 bases and J lost 6 bases. Germline V gives CDR1 MDHEN, CDR2 SYDVKM. The CDR3 is 16 residues long. The CDR3 reads CASRVATGTGINGYTF. CDR3 coding DNA: TGTGCCAGCAGGGTAGCCACCGGGACAGGGATTAATGGCTACACCTTC.

The chain is built from TRBV12-5 and TRBJ2-7; 9 nucleotides agree with TRBD1. Germline V lookup: CDR1 LGHNT, CDR2 FRNRAP. V lost 5 bases to trimming and J lost 2 bases; unmatched junction nucleotides: 7. The CDR3 contains 15 residues. Written as DNA, the CDR3 is TGTGCTAGTGGTGGCGGGACAGGGAACCCCTACGAGCAGTACTTC. Its translation is CASGGGTGNPYEQYF.

This clone was recorded a few times. J is TRBJ1-6 and V is TRBV9; 11 nucleotides align to TRBD1. The junction had 0 bases not matched to a gene; V was cut back by 3 bases and J by 7 bases. Germline values: CDR1 SGDLS, CDR2 YYNGEE. The CDR3 runs 14 residues. The CDR3 sequence is CASSGTGGNSPLHF. The CDR3 coding sequence is TGTGCCAGCAGCGGGACAGGGGGCAATTCACCCCTCCACTTT. Full variable domain (rest looked up from reference TRBV9 and TRBJ1-6): DSGVTQTPKHLITATGQRVTLRCSPRSGDLSVYWYQQSLDQGLQFLIQYYNGEERAKGNILERFSAQQFPDLHSELNLSSLELGDSALYFCASSGTGGNSPLHFGNGTRLTVT.

The rearrangement joins TRBV11-2 to TRBJ1-2; possible D gene TRBD1, 6 bases. V was clipped by 5 bases and J by 7 bases, with 17 bases between them. The germline V gene has CDR1 SGHAT and CDR2 FQNNGV. The length of the CDR3 is 14 residues. The CDR3 DNA follows: TGTGCCAGCAGCCCACAGGGTTTTCCGGGTGGCTACACCTTC. Its protein is CASSPQGFPGGYTF.

The V gene is TRBV3-1 (or the pseudogene TRBV3-2), the J gene TRBJ1-1; 12 nucleotides match TRBD1. This CDR3 is 15 amino acids long. The V and J ends lost 5 bases and 5 bases, in that order; junction bases with no gene match: 6. The V gene's germline CDR1 is LGHDT and CDR2 YNNKEL (reference sequence). The CDR3 here is CASSAGTGGWTEAFF. CDR3 nucleotide sequence: TGTGCCAGCAGCGCCGGGACAGGGGGCTGGACTGAAGCTTTCTTT.

The chain recombines TRBV30 with TRBJ2-3, with 7 nucleotides matching TRBD2. The CDR3 is made up of 16 amino acids. In germline, CDR1 is GTSNPN, CDR2 SVGIG (reference sequence). V lost 6 bases, J lost 3 bases, and 15 bases stayed unmatched. The CDR3 is CACPSLAGGGTDTQYF. The CDR3 nucleotides read TGTGCCTGCCCCTCCCTCGCGGGCGGGGGAACAGATACGCAGTATTTT.

The chain is built from TRBV5-1 and TRBJ2-5; 8 bases are shared with TRBD1. With 7 bases clipped from V and 5 bases from J, the junction kept 10 bases outside the gene matches. The CDR3 has 14 amino acids. Germline V gives CDR1 SGHRS, CDR2 YFSETQ. In DNA form, the CDR3 reads TGCGCCAGCCGTATTGGACAGGGTTTGGAGACCCAGTACTTC. Its translation is CASRIGQGLETQYF.